Below, 5 T cell receptor beta chains from the same sample are listed, as sequenced in a study of OX40 agonist ivuxolimab in advanced cancers. Using immunoSEQ multiplex PCR, the repertoire was profiled, and TCRdb retains in-frame clones only, with some absent. The sample lists 55,000 to 70,000 clones; 80% to 85% were seen once. The specimen was CD4+ or CD8+ T cells sorted from blood, collected in a trial of the OX40 agonist ivuxolimab. The receptors stem from an adult with an advanced solid tumor such as melanoma, head and neck, liver or kidney cancer.

The V gene is TRBV6-6, the J gene TRBJ1-1; D unresolved. Germline V gene data show CDR1 as MNHNY and CDR2 as SVGAGI (reference sequence). The CDR3 is made up of 14 amino acids. Trimming cost V 5 bases and J 7 bases, with 17 bases left between them. The CDR3 sequence is CASSDPWTGNEAFF. The CDR3 DNA reads TGTGCCAGCAGTGACCCCTGGACGGGAAATGAAGCTTTCTTT.

J is TRBJ2-4 and V is TRBV6-4, with 9 bases matching TRBD1. Per germline, CDR1 MRHNA and CDR2 SNTAGT. This CDR3 comprises 13 residues. The V segment lost 3 bases and the J segment 6 bases; nucleotides outside the gene matches: 0. The CDR3 loop is CASSEDRGNIQYF. CDR3 nucleotide sequence: TGTGCCAGCAGTGAGGACAGGGGAAACATTCAGTACTTC.

The chain couples TRBV9 to TRBJ2-2; 14 nucleotides match TRBD2. There are 17 residues in the CDR3. CDR1 SGDLS and CDR2 YYNGEE come from the germline V gene. V lost 4 bases, J lost 5 bases, and 7 bases stayed unmatched. CDR3 sequence (DNA): TGTGCCAGCAGCCGGACTAGCGGGGGGCCAAGGACCGGGGAGCTGTTTTTT. Translation: CASSRTSGGPRTGELFF.

In its sample, this clone was seen once. The chain couples TRBV6-1 to TRBJ1-2, with 8 bases aligning to TRBD1. Germline V lookup: CDR1 MNHNS, CDR2 SASEGT. This CDR3 is 15 amino acids long. The J segment lost 3 bases and the V segment lost 10 bases, leaving 13 bases of the junction unmatched. CDR3 loop: CATTTWTGRDYGYTF. CDR3 DNA sequence: TGTGCCACCACGACATGGACAGGGCGGGACTATGGCTACACCTTC.

This clone was recorded only once. The rearrangement uses TRBV6-1 and TRBJ2-2, with 10 bases lining up with TRBD2. The CDR3 extends over 15 amino acids. The germline V gene has CDR1 MNHNS and CDR2 SASEGT. Trimming at V came to 9 bases and at J to 2 bases, leaving 6 bases not matched to a gene. In DNA form, the CDR3 reads TGTGCCAGTATTAGCGGGGGGTCAAACACCGGGGAGCTGTTTTTT. This gives the protein CASISGGSNTGELFF.